This T cell receptor (beta chain) was recovered during a study of shared clonotypes between healthy human individuals. For the study at large: Participating donors consisted of two women and a few men aged 18 to 49.

With V trimmed by 10 bases and J by 11 bases, 17 bases remained unmatched. Looked up from germline, CDR1 is SNHLY and CDR2 is FYNNEI. This CDR3 spans 14 amino acids. Whole-study results and caveats: The donor pool, a small one, limited the genetic and exposure-history diversity represented.

Researchers divided each subset's genomic DNA evenly across several immunoSEQ plates. The data were produced by immunoSEQ multiplex PCR, yet TCRdb's version contains in-frame clones alone and is incomplete. The repertoire holds around 350,000 clones, with more than 60% as singletons. About this clone: Its antigen remains unidentified.

Sample: memory CD4+ T cells sorted from blood. Subset denoted: CD45RA-negative fraction. This sequence joins TRBV2 and TRBJ2-5, with 9 positions matching TRBD1. This TCR came from a man younger than 45 in good health. Written as DNA, the CDR3 is TGTGCCACCACCTATAAAGGGACAGGGCCATCTCAGTACTTC. Protein sequence: CATTYKGTGPSQYF.